The T cell receptor beta chain under discussion was sequenced for a study of blood T cell repertoires in COVID-19. Study-level background: The study drew acute and convalescent COVID-19 samples from the United States, Italy and Spain. Sources were T cells, B-cell-depleted T cells, or PBMCs; the material itself was cDNA or gDNA.

In the authors' workflow: Estimation of nucleated cell counts was performed using reference gene primer amplification. Some clones are missing from TCRdb's copy, which holds only in-frame ones; the method was immunoSEQ multiplex PCR. V and J calls and clone size are copied from that table; D and trimming were computed from the DNA. Among about 97,000 clones, around 87% were seen once, and the ten largest hold just over 15%. Germline V gene sequence: CDR1 SGHRS, CDR2 YFSETQ. The ends lost 4 bases at V and 2 bases at J; junction bases unmatched: 1. The CDR3 is 14 amino acids. The chain uses TRBV5-1 and TRBJ2-5; 11 bases agree with TRBD2. This clonotype was sampled from a human donor in a cohort sampled during active COVID-19. The sequencing input was peripheral blood. The CDR3: CASSRTSGQETQYF. The CDR3 DNA sequence: TGCGCCAGCAGCAGGACTAGCGGGCAAGAGACCCAGTACTTC.